One sample yielded the 20 T cell receptor beta chains listed below, sequenced in a study of cytomegalovirus exposure and HLA in healthy donors (dated by TCRdb to 2015 to 2018). The method was the immunoSEQ multiplex PCR assay. A mixture of 60 forward primers for TCR Vbeta segments and 13 reverse primers for TCR Jbeta segments was used in the multiplex PCR. The immuneACCESS repertoire file appears here via TCRdb, limited to in-frame rearrangements. These files lack a portion of the clones; in checked studies, under half of the deficit traces to unresolved V genes, and the cause of the others is not known. In this sample the table shows roughly 140,000 clones, roughly 80% of which occur a single time. Approximately 6.3% of the sample is taken by the ten largest. Sequenced input: PBMCs. The receptors were gathered from a woman aged 45-59 years in good health and CMV-seropositive.

J is TRBJ2-3 and V is TRBV10-3; D might be TRBD2 (5 bases). The CDR3 is 14 amino acids. V dropped 0 bases and J dropped 4 bases, with 8 bases sitting between them. The germline gives CDR1 ENHRY, CDR2 SYGVKD. CDR3 DNA: TGTGCCATCAGTGAGTCGACGGGGTCAGATACGCAGTATTTT. This translates into CAISESTGSDTQYF.

The J gene is TRBJ2-1, the V gene TRBV6-4; 9 bases align to TRBD1. The CDR3 loop spans 16 amino acids. J gave up 7 bases and V 2 bases, and 9 bases lay outside the gene matches. Germline CDR1 reads MRHNA; CDR2 reads SNTAGT. The CDR3 protein is CASSDPGTGFINEQFF. For the CDR3, the DNA is TGTGCCAGCAGTGACCCCGGGACAGGGTTCATAAATGAGCAGTTCTTC.

The chain employs TRBV19 and TRBJ2-1; 10 nucleotides align to TRBD1. Germline CDR1 LNHDA, CDR2 SQIVND (reference sequence). Trimming at V came to 5 bases and at J to 4 bases, leaving 2 bases not matched to a gene. This CDR3 is 14 amino acids long. The CDR3 region is CASSRDRGYNEQFF. In nucleotides, the CDR3 is TGTGCCAGTAGTCGGGACAGGGGTTACAATGAGCAGTTCTTC.

The chain joins TRBV7-8 to TRBJ1-2; D is unclear. The CDR3 length is 13 residues. Trimming shortened V by 3 bases and J by 7 bases, and 12 bases separated the two germline ends. Germline CDR1 is SGHVS and CDR2 is FQNEAQ. The CDR3 DNA reads as TGTGCCAGCAGCTTGGAGGGTTCCGGTGGCTACACCTTC. Amino acid sequence: CASSLEGSGGYTF.

This chain links TRBV10-2 with TRBJ2-1, with 7 bases fitting TRBD2. The germline V gene has CDR1 WSHSY and CDR2 SAAADI. V trimming: 2 bases; J trimming: 9 bases; junction bases outside the gene matches: 7. CDR3 length: 14 amino acids. The CDR3 reads CASSESGVSGEQFF. In DNA form, the CDR3 reads TGCGCCAGCAGTGAGAGCGGGGTCAGCGGTGAGCAGTTCTTC.

Here the CDR3 reads CASSKRVDTEAFF. CDR3 in DNA: TGTGCCAGCAGCAAGCGGGTGGACACTGAAGCTTTCTTT. The chain employs TRBV7-3 and TRBJ1-1; D call uncertain. CDR1 and CDR2 from the germline V gene are SGHTA and FQGTGA. CDR3 length: 13 amino acids. Deletions cut 5 bases from V and 3 bases from J, with 10 bases between. Variable domain in full (rest from reference TRBV7-3 and TRBJ1-1): GAGVSQTPSNKVTEKGKYVELRCDPISGHTALYWYRQSLGQGPEFLIYFQGTGAADDSGLPNDRFFAVRPEGSVSTLKIQRTERGDSAVYLCASSKRVDTEAFFGQGTRLTVV.

The chain carries TRBV6-1 and TRBJ1-1, with D possibly matching TRBD1 (6 bases). The V and J ends lost 4 bases and 3 bases respectively, with 15 bases between them. This CDR3 is 15 amino acids long. The germline CDR1 and CDR2 sequences are MNHNS and SASEGT. The CDR3 reads CASSGTQGGHTEAFF. CDR3 coding DNA: TGTGCCAGCAGTGGGACACAGGGAGGGCACACTGAAGCTTTCTTT.

The rearrangement links TRBV15 to TRBJ1-1; D possibly corresponds to TRBD1 (6 bases). The CDR3 spans 15 residues. Trimming removed 0 bases from V and 6 bases from J, with 14 bases in between. CDR1 is LNHNV, CDR2 YYDKDF, per germline (reference sequence). The CDR3 sequence: CATSRDRGGGAEAFF. The CDR3, as DNA: TGTGCCACCAGCAGAGATAGGGGGGGCGGGGCTGAAGCTTTCTTT.

V is TRBV10-3 and J is TRBJ1-3; D not resolved. With 10 bases removed from V and 0 bases from J, the gap between germline ends came to 13 bases. The germline V gene has CDR1 ENHRY and CDR2 SYGVKD. The CDR3 covers 14 residues. The CDR3, as DNA: TGTGCCACCACTGACGGTGCCTCTGGAAACACCATATATTTT. As protein: CATTDGASGNTIYF.

The CDR3 is CSVDEGIGNYGYTF. CDR3 coding DNA: TGCAGCGTTGATGAGGGAATAGGGAACTATGGCTACACCTTC. This chain connects TRBV29-1 to TRBJ1-2; unclear D gene. Per germline, CDR1 SQVTM and CDR2 ANQGSEA. The CDR3 has 14 residues. V lost 3 bases and J 2 bases, leaving 13 bases between the germline ends. Full variable domain (missing parts from reference TRBV29-1 and TRBJ1-2): SAVISQKPSRDICQRGTSLTIQCQVDSQVTMMFWYRQQPGQSLTLIATANQGSEATYESGFVIDKFPISRPNLTFSTLTVSNMSPEDSSIYLCSVDEGIGNYGYTFGSGTRLTVV.

In nucleotides, the CDR3 is TGTGCCAGCAGTTACAACGAACAGGGGACCTACGAGCAGTACTTC. It specifies CASSYNEQGTYEQYF. The V call is TRBV6-5, the J call TRBJ2-5; 7 positions agree with TRBD1. The closer fit of TRBJ2-7 to the DNA end suggests the J call may be wrong. The CDR3 covers 15 residues. The germline gives CDR1 MNHEY, CDR2 SVGAGI.

Details on this clone: Sequence at one end of the junction differs from germline and may be a read error. The rearrangement joins TRBV7-9 to TRBJ2-1; TRBD2 agrees at 16 bases. The germline gives CDR1 SEHNR, CDR2 FQNEAQ (reference sequence). The CDR3 loop spans 19 amino acids. The CDR3 region is CSSSLTGLAGGPGYNEQFF. In nucleotides, the CDR3 is TGTTCCAGCAGCTTAACGGGACTAGCGGGGGGGCCAGGCTACAATGAGCAGTTCTTC. Full variable domain (rest looked up from reference TRBV7-9 and TRBJ2-1): DTGVSQNPRHKITKRGQNVTFRCDPISEHNRLYWYRQTLGQGPEFLTYFQNEAQLEKSRLLSDRFSAERPKGSFSTLEIQRTEQGDSAMYLCSSSLTGLAGGPGYNEQFFGPGTRLTVL.

V and J are TRBV5-4 and TRBJ2-5, with D perhaps matching TRBD1 (6 bases). Trimming removed 0 bases at V and 5 bases at J, with 17 bases between. From germline, CDR1 is SGHNT and CDR2 YYREEE (reference sequence). The CDR3 runs to 16 residues. The CDR3 nucleotides are TGTGCCAGCAGCTTGGAGCCGACCGATAGGGGGGAGACCCAGTACTTC. It encodes CASSLEPTDRGETQYF.

The V and J genes are TRBV5-1 and TRBJ2-7; 9 positions match TRBD1. J lost 8 bases, V lost 5 bases, and 5 bases had no gene match. Germline lookup yields CDR1 SGHRS and CDR2 YFSETQ. The CDR3 loop spans 12 amino acids. CDR3 loop: CASRGDRVKQYF. For the CDR3, the DNA is TGCGCCAGCAGGGGGGACAGGGTAAAGCAGTACTTC. Looking up the rest from reference TRBV5-1 and TRBJ2-7 gives the full variable domain: KAGVTQTPRYLIKTRGQQVTLSCSPISGHRSVSWYQQTPGQGLQFLFEYFSETQRNKGNFPGRFSGRQFSNSRSEMNVSTLELGDSALYLCASRGDRVKQYFGPGTRLTVT.

This CDR3 is CASSGQGGRETQYF. The DNA of the CDR3 is TGTGCCAGCAGCGGCCAGGGGGGAAGAGAGACCCAGTACTTC. The chain joins TRBV11-2 to TRBJ2-5, with D maybe TRBD1 (7 bases). Germline CDR1 SGHAT, CDR2 FQNNGV. CDR3 length: 14 amino acids. Trimming left V 5 bases short and J 4 bases short, with 14 bases between.

The chain uses TRBV5-1 and TRBJ2-7; 9 bases agree with TRBD1. V lost 6 bases to trimming and J lost 3 bases; unmatched junction nucleotides: 4. This CDR3 is built from 13 residues. Germline CDR1 is SGHRS and CDR2 is YFSETQ. CDR3 nucleotides: TGCGCCAGCACACAGACAGGGGGCTACGAGCAGTACTTC. This sequence encodes CASTQTGGYEQYF.

This clone has only a few counts. The gene calls are TRBV7-2 and TRBJ2-2; D may be TRBD2 (5 bases). Germline values: CDR1 SGHTA, CDR2 FQGNSA. Trimming took 5 bases from V and 0 from J, leaving 10 bases between them. This CDR3 is built from 15 residues. This CDR3 reads CASSREFSNTGELFF. CDR3 DNA: TGTGCCAGCAGCCGGGAATTCTCGAACACCGGGGAGCTGTTTTTT.

The chain uses TRBV21-1 and TRBJ1-1; the table's D call, TRBD1, was not checked against the DNA. TRBV21-1 is a pseudogene segment. The CDR3 runs to 14 residues. CDR3 in DNA: TGTGCCAGCAGCAATTCCATCATGAACACTGAAGCTTTCTTT. Encoded protein: CASSNSIMNTEAFF.

The chain combines TRBV2 with TRBJ1-2, with TRBD1 matching over 9 bases. The CDR3 is made up of 14 amino acids. J lost 7 bases, V lost 8 bases, and 11 bases had no gene match. Germline V gene data show CDR1 as SNHLY and CDR2 as FYNNEI. The CDR3 loop is CASGPQQGAFGYTF. CDR3 bases: TGTGCCAGCGGGCCGCAACAGGGGGCTTTTGGCTACACCTTC.

V is TRBV30 and J is TRBJ1-1, with D tentatively TRBD1 (5 bases). V lost 8 bases, J lost 0 bases, and 10 bases lay in between. CDR1 GTSNPN and CDR2 SVGIG come from the germline V gene (reference sequence). The CDR3 loop spans 12 amino acids. CDR3 DNA sequence: TGTGCCGGGACTATGATGAACACTGAAGCTTTCTTT. Residues: CAGTMMNTEAFF.